A single sample is the source of the 8 T cell receptor beta chains below, sequenced in a study of shared clonotypes between healthy human individuals. The table came from immunoSEQ multiplex PCR; TCRdb's copy has only in-frame clones and leaves some out. The sample comprises more than 2,000,000 clones, roughly 92% of which are singletons, and roughly 0.14% rests with the top ten. Specimen: naive CD4+ T cells sorted from blood. Subset defined: CD45RA+ positively selected. These receptors all come from a man aged 18 to 29 in good health.

This CDR3 reads CAWGGGAPRTGANEKLFF. CDR3 coding DNA: TGTGCCTGGGGTGGAGGGGCCCCTCGGACGGGGGCTAATGAAAAACTGTTTTTT. This rearrangement joins TRBV30 to TRBJ1-4, with D maybe TRBD1 (5 bases). The CDR3 runs to 18 residues. The germline gives CDR1 GTSNPN, CDR2 SVGIG (reference sequence). Between the trimmed V and J ends, which lost 5 bases and 3 bases, there was a span of 25 bases.

The rearrangement joins TRBV19 to TRBJ1-2; D gene uncertain. Germline lookup yields CDR1 LNHDA and CDR2 SQIVND (reference sequence). V lost 1 base to trimming and J lost 2 bases, with 11 bases between them. This CDR3 is 15 amino acids long. The CDR3 protein is CASSIASAGNYGYTF. The CDR3, as DNA: TGTGCCAGTAGTATAGCGTCCGCTGGAAACTATGGCTACACCTTC.

The rearrangement joins TRBV25-1 to TRBJ2-5; D is possibly TRBD2 (6 bases). Germline V gives CDR1 MGHDK, CDR2 SYGVNS. Trimming pared 6 bases from V and 2 bases from J, leaving 13 bases between. CDR3 length: 14 amino acids. CDR3 residues: CASSGGTFQETQYF. The CDR3 DNA reads as TGTGCCAGCAGCGGTGGGACTTTTCAAGAGACCCAGTACTTC. Filled out from reference TRBV25-1 and TRBJ2-5, the complete variable domain reads EADIYQTPRYLVIGTGKKITLECSQTMGHDKMYWYQQDPGMELHLIHYSYGVNSTEKGDLSSESTVSRIRTEHFPLTLESARPSHTSQYLCASSGGTFQETQYFGPGTRLLVL.

The CDR3 DNA sequence: TGTGCCAGCAGGGCACAGGTTTCCTACGAGCAGTACTTC. Residues: CASRAQVSYEQYF. The chain links TRBV25-1 to TRBJ2-7, with TRBD1 as a possible D gene (5 bases). Germline CDR1 and CDR2: MGHDK and SYGVNS. This CDR3 contains 13 residues. Trimming cost V 6 bases and J 1 base, with 10 bases left between them.

This rearrangement joins TRBV7-2 to TRBJ2-7; a weak D match, TRBD1 (5 bases). The ends were cut back, 5 bases at V and 2 bases at J, with 10 bases in the middle. This CDR3 has 13 amino acids. Looked up from germline, CDR1 is SGHTA and CDR2 is FQGNSA. Here the CDR3 reads CASSVLQAYEQYF. In DNA, the CDR3 is TGTGCCAGCAGCGTACTACAGGCCTACGAGCAGTACTTC.

The gene calls are TRBV27 and TRBJ2-7; either TRBD1 or TRBD2 may fit D (5 bases each). Germline values: CDR1 MNHEY, CDR2 SMNVEV (reference sequence). The V end lost 1 base, the J end lost 3 bases, and 13 bases lay between the germline ends. CDR3 length equals 15 residues. CDR3 sequence (DNA): TGTGCCAGCAGTTTATGGGGGAGATCTGACTACGAGCAGTACTTC. Amino acid sequence: CASSLWGRSDYEQYF.

V usage is TRBV6-1 and J usage is TRBJ2-7, with 7 bases matching TRBD2. Germline V gene sequence: CDR1 MNHNS, CDR2 SASEGT. V trimming: 5 bases; J trimming: 0 bases; junction bases outside the gene matches: 1. The CDR3 loop spans 13 amino acids. The CDR3 DNA reads as TGTGCCAGCAGTTGGGACTACTCCTACGAGCAGTACTTC. It codes for CASSWDYSYEQYF.

The gene calls are TRBV10-1 and TRBJ1-1, with D unresolved. The germline V gene encodes CDR1 WNHNN and CDR2 SYGVQD (reference sequence). This CDR3 is built from 14 residues. Trimming took 0 bases from V and 0 from J, leaving 5 bases between them. DNA of the CDR3: TGCGCCAGCAGTGAGTCTGGGATGAACACTGAAGCTTTCTTT. Translating it yields CASSESGMNTEAFF.